This record concerns one T cell receptor beta chain sequence. Its antigen is unidentified. This entry is derived from a study of lymphopenia after photon versus proton radiotherapy. Method: immunoSEQ multiplex PCR; TCRdb's copy keeps in-frame clones and lacks some. The table has 35,000 to 40,000 clones, around 85% seen once; the top ten hold under 3.5%. General study findings and limits: Proton therapy kept repertoires fairly stable, unlike photons, which gained effector/memory cells. Oligoclonal CD8+ Temra expansion after nadir drove photon patients' diversity drop. Only patients who died were analyzed for survival; proton advantage is unproven.

V lost 2 bases and J lost 5, with 6 bases in between. This CDR3 spans 12 amino acids. Germline assignment: CDR1 MNHNY and CDR2 SVGAGI (reference sequence). The genes are TRBV6-6 and TRBJ1-1; D gene uncertain. This specimen consisted of peripheral blood, obtained from a patient treated with photon-based radiotherapy. This sequence originates from a man aged 45-65 years with gastric cancer. CDR3 loop: CASSYEATEAFF. In nucleotides, the CDR3 is TGTGCCAGCAGTTACGAGGCAACTGAAGCTTTCTTT.